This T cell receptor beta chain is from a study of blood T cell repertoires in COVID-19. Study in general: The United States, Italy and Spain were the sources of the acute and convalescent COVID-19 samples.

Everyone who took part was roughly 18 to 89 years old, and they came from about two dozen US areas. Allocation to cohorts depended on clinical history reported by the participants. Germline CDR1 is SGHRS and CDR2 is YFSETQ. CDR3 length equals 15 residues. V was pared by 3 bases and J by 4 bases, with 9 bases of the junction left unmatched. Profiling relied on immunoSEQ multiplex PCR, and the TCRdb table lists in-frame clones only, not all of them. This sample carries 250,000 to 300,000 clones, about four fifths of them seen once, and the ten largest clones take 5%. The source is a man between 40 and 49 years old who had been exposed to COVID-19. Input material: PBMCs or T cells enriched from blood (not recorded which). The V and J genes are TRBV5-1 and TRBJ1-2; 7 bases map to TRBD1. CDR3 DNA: TGCGCCAGCAGCTCTCGACAGGGTTCGGGCTATGGCTACACCTTC. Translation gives CASSSRQGSGYGYTF.